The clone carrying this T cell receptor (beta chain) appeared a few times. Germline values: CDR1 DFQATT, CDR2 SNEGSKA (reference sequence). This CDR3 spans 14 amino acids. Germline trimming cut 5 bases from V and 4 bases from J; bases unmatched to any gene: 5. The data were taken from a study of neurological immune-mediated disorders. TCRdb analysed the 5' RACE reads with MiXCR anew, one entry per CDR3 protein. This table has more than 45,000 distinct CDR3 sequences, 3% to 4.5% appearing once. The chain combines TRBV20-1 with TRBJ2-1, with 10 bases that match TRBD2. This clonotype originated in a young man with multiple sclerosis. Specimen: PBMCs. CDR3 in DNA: TGCAGTGCTCTGCGGACTAGCGGTTACAATGAGCAGTTCTTC. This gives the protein CSALRTSGYNEQFF.